This T cell receptor (beta chain) was identified in a study of blood T cell repertoires in COVID-19. This CDR3 has 16 residues. Germline V gene data show CDR1 as SEHNR and CDR2 as FQNEAQ (reference sequence). Here immunoSEQ multiplex PCR was the method, and the copy in TCRdb shows in-frame clones only, minus some. The table lists over 200,000 clones, roughly 81% of them singletons. About this clone itself: The junction departs from germline at one end; a sequencing error may be responsible.

The TCR comes from a woman aged 50 to 60 with active or convalescent COVID-19. The sample taken for sequencing was peripheral blood. The chain employs TRBV7-9 and TRBJ2-3, with 7 bases matching TRBD1. Written as DNA, the CDR3 is TGTGCCGGCAGCCCTTTAGGTAGGGGGCATAGAGATACGCAGTATTTT. Residues: CAGSPLGRGHRDTQYF.